This T cell receptor beta chain was recorded in a study of T-cell reconstitution after alpha-beta-depleted transplantation in children. This clonotype was observed at least ten times. As yet, its antigen is unknown. The V end lost 0 bases, the J end lost 11 bases, and 19 bases lay between the germline ends. There are 14 residues in the CDR3. Germline V gene lookup returns CDR1 DFQATT and CDR2 SNEGSKA (reference sequence). Findings and caveats of the study: When one year had passed after transplant, most T-cell counts and diversity came from newly produced T cells. Expanded graft clones, several hundred of them, were reportedly the source of alpha-beta T cells about two months after transplant.

Unique molecular identifiers tagged the TCRbeta library. TCRdb called the PCR reads again in MiXCR, with one record for every CDR3 protein. The table lists around 72,000 distinct CDR3 sequences, roughly 5% of them singletons, with 18% in the top ten. This receptor was obtained from a boy in the first two years of life who had a stem cell transplant for acute myeloid leukemia, so the T cells may come from the graft donor. The starting material was PBMCs, mostly from graft donor cells, obtained 180 days after TCRalphabeta/CD19-depleted stem cell transplant. The chain combines TRBV20-1 with TRBJ1-1, with D perhaps matching TRBD1 (5 bases). CDR3 in DNA: TGCAGTGCTAGAGATCTTCGGACCTGGGGCACCGCTTTCTTT. It codes for CSARDLRTWGTAFF.